The 11 T cell receptor beta chains reported below all come from one sample, sequenced in a study of cytomegalovirus exposure and HLA in healthy donors. Researchers ran the PCR with 60 Vbeta and 13 Jbeta primers. Produced via immunoSEQ multiplex PCR; TCRdb's table is partial and in-frame only. The data show approximately 110,000 clones, less than 20% seen once. Sequencing was performed on PBMCs. These receptors were collected from a woman aged 18 to 35 in good health and CMV-seronegative.

This clone was found a few times. This rearrangement joins TRBV19 to TRBJ2-1, with 9 positions matching TRBD2. CDR3 size: 16 residues. Per the germline V gene, CDR1 is LNHDA and CDR2 is SQIVND (reference sequence). The trim removed 9 bases at V and 6 bases at J, leaving 15 bases unmatched. The CDR3 DNA reads TGTGCCAGCGAACCCGGGACTAGCTCGGGAGCCAATGAGCAGTTCTTC. This translates into CASEPGTSSGANEQFF. Looking up the rest from reference TRBV19 and TRBJ2-1 gives the full variable domain: DGGITQSPKYLFRKEGQNVTLSCEQNLNHDAMYWYRQDPGQGLRLIYYSQIVNDFQKGDIAEGYSVSREKKESFPLTVTSAQKNPTAFYLCASEPGTSSGANEQFFGPGTRLTVL.

The chain links TRBV5-1 to TRBJ2-1, with 12 bases that match TRBD2. V was pared by 4 bases and J by 9 bases, with 11 bases of the junction left unmatched. The CDR3 spans 16 residues. Germline CDR1 and CDR2: SGHRS and YFSETQ. In nucleotides, the CDR3 is TGCGCCAGCAGCCCAACACTAGCGGGAGGCACGGGTGAGCAGTTCTTC. Protein sequence: CASSPTLAGGTGEQFF. Together with reference TRBV5-1 and TRBJ2-1, the CDR3 gives the full variable domain: KAGVTQTPRYLIKTRGQQVTLSCSPISGHRSVSWYQQTPGQGLQFLFEYFSETQRNKGNFPGRFSGRQFSNSRSEMNVSTLELGDSALYLCASSPTLAGGTGEQFFGPGTRLTVL.

This clone has only a few counts. The chain links TRBV29-1 to TRBJ2-5, with TRBD2 as a possible D gene (6 bases). The V gene lost 1 base and the J gene lost 5 bases, with 11 bases spanning the gap. This CDR3 contains 13 residues. Germline lookup yields CDR1 SQVTM and CDR2 ANQGSEA. The CDR3 loop reads CSVEVRRGETQYF. CDR3 DNA: TGCAGCGTTGAAGTTCGTCGGGGGGAGACCCAGTACTTC. Variable domain in full (rest from reference TRBV29-1 and TRBJ2-5): SAVISQKPSRDICQRGTSLTIQCQVDSQVTMMFWYRQQPGQSLTLIATANQGSEATYESGFVIDKFPISRPNLTFSTLTVSNMSPEDSSIYLCSVEVRRGETQYFGPGTRLLVL.

The chain employs TRBV5-6 and TRBJ1-6; TRBD1 matches 9 bases. Trimming cost V 5 bases and J 7 bases; bases outside gene matches: 13. Germline V gene sequence: CDR1 SGHDT, CDR2 YYEEEE. The CDR3 extends over 17 amino acids. The CDR3 sequence is CASRWGTGSNGNSPLHF. For the CDR3, the DNA is TGTGCCAGCAGGTGGGGGACAGGGAGTAACGGGAATTCACCCCTCCACTTT.

This chain links TRBV10-3 with TRBJ1-2; 10 bases fit TRBD1. The CDR3 runs to 15 residues. Germline V gene lookup returns CDR1 ENHRY and CDR2 SYGVKD. The trim removed 5 bases at V and 4 bases at J, leaving 7 bases unmatched. The CDR3 loop reads CAISRPGQGTYGYTF. The DNA of the CDR3 is TGTGCCATCAGTAGACCGGGACAGGGGACCTATGGCTACACCTTC.

This clone was found a few times. This chain connects TRBV7-2 to TRBJ2-3; 9 nucleotides line up with TRBD2. Germline V CDR1 and CDR2: SGHTA, FQGNSA. The CDR3 is made up of 14 amino acids. J was trimmed by 0 bases and V by 11 bases; bases with no gene match: 6. The CDR3 loop reads CAVRGGGSTDTQYF. The CDR3 DNA is TGTGCCGTACGCGGGGGGGGTAGCACAGATACGCAGTATTTT.

There are a few counts of this clone. The chain uses TRBV6-5 and TRBJ1-2; D may be TRBD1 (5 bases). CDR3 length: 12 amino acids. Deletions cut 5 bases from V and 8 bases from J, with 12 bases between. Germline V CDR1 and CDR2: MNHEY, SVGAGI. The CDR3 nucleotides read TGTGCCAGCAGTGACCAGGGTGGAGGCTACACCTTC. Translating gives CASSDQGGGYTF.

The CDR3 nucleotides read TGTGCCAGCAGTTTATCCGCAGGGGCGTTCGGGGAGACCCAGTACTTC. Protein product: CASSLSAGAFGETQYF. The gene calls are TRBV28 and TRBJ2-5, with D possibly being TRBD1 (6 bases). The CDR3 length is 16 residues. CDR1 and CDR2 from the germline V gene are MDHEN and SYDVKM. V gave up 1 base and J gave up 5 bases, with 17 bases separating them.

This clone was recorded a few times. The chain's CDR3 is CASTGGGSNQPQHF. CDR3 sequence (DNA): TGTGCCAGCACCGGGGGAGGGAGCAATCAGCCCCAGCATTTT. V gene TRBV28 combines with J gene TRBJ1-5, with D possibly matching TRBD1 (5 bases). The germline V and J ends were trimmed by 7 bases and 1 base, with 11 bases remaining between them. The CDR3 has 14 amino acids. Germline V gene data show CDR1 as MDHEN and CDR2 as SYDVKM.

This clone was observed a handful of times. The chain links TRBV10-3 to TRBJ2-5, with TRBD1 as a possible D gene (6 bases). Germline V gene lookup returns CDR1 ENHRY and CDR2 SYGVKD. This CDR3 has 15 amino acids. The V and J ends lost 3 bases and 5 bases respectively, with 16 bases between them. Here the CDR3 reads CAISDRTVPGETQYF. The DNA of the CDR3 is TGTGCCATCAGTGACCGGACAGTCCCCGGCGAGACCCAGTACTTC.

J is TRBJ2-4 and V is TRBV5-6; weak D call: TRBD2 (7 bases). V lost 0 bases and J 6 bases, leaving 13 bases between the germline ends. Looked up from germline, CDR1 is SGHDT and CDR2 is YYEEEE. The CDR3 contains 15 residues. CDR3 loop: CASSLGGRGGNIQYF. The DNA for the CDR3 is TGTGCCAGCAGCTTGGGAGGTAGGGGGGGAAACATTCAGTACTTC.